The 3 T cell receptor beta chains reported below all come from one sample, sequenced in a study of blood T cell repertoires in COVID-19. Profiled with immunoSEQ multiplex PCR; TCRdb holds only in-frame clones, not every one. The sample contains roughly 240,000 clones, 65% to 90% of which appear only once. Specimen: peripheral blood. The receptors here all came from a woman in her seventies with acute or convalescent COVID-19.

The chain recombines TRBV3-1 (or the pseudogene TRBV3-2) with TRBJ2-5, with 7 bases aligning to TRBD1. The CDR3 is 15 amino acids. With 2 bases clipped from V and 5 bases from J, the junction kept 8 bases outside the gene matches. Germline V gene data show CDR1 as LGHDT and CDR2 as YNNKEL (reference sequence). The CDR3 sequence is CASSQNRGEWETQYF. The DNA for the CDR3 is TGTGCCAGCAGCCAAAACAGGGGCGAATGGGAGACCCAGTACTTC.

The chain recombines TRBV6-2 or TRBV6-3 with TRBJ1-2; possibly TRBD1 for D (5 bases). With 4 bases removed from V and 4 bases from J, the gap between germline ends came to 7 bases. This CDR3 spans 12 amino acids. The germline gives CDR1 MNHEY, CDR2 SVGEGT. The CDR3 sequence is CASSLGPYGYTF. For the CDR3, the DNA is TGTGCCAGCAGTTTGGGGCCCTATGGCTACACCTTC.

The chain links TRBV29-1 to TRBJ1-2, with TRBD1 matching 8 bases. The CDR3 covers 13 residues. The V and J ends lost 5 bases and 7 bases, in that order; junction bases with no gene match: 9. CDR1 is SQVTM, CDR2 ANQGSEA, per germline. The DNA of the CDR3 is TGCAGCGTTAAGGACAGGGAGACGGCTGGCTACACCTTC. Protein sequence: CSVKDRETAGYTF.